This T cell receptor beta chain was sequenced for a study of blood T cells in healthy people across ages. Germline V gives CDR1 LGHDT, CDR2 YNNKEL (reference sequence). Germline trimming cut 6 bases from V and 4 bases from J; bases unmatched to any gene: 17. This CDR3 is 19 amino acids long. This clonotype has a handful of counts. Combining a sample-barcoded 5' primer with a J-beta primer mix, a second PCR ran for roughly 7 to 12 cycles. In TCRdb, the 5' RACE reads were re-called with MiXCR into one record per CDR3 protein. The sample has about 900,000 distinct CDR3 sequences, roughly 48% seen once. Donor samples were obtained from healthy Caucasian individuals from Russia, aged about 6 to 95. Donors gave 8.5 to 10 milliliters of peripheral blood apiece. PBMCs were isolated at a quantity of at least 7 million per sample.

The receptor comes from a young man in good health. This chain joins TRBV3-1 and TRBJ2-1; the match to TRBD2 covers 11 bases. Material for sequencing was blood. This chain's CDR3 is CASRQRPPGLAVGYNEQFF. CDR3 coding DNA: TGTGCCAGCAGGCAACGTCCACCGGGACTAGCGGTCGGTTACAATGAGCAGTTCTTC.